This T cell receptor beta chain was recorded in a study of blood T cells in healthy people across ages. Primed by a sample-barcoded 5' primer and a J-beta primer mix, a second PCR proceeded for roughly 7 to 11 cycles. TCRdb processed the 5' RACE reads anew with MiXCR; each CDR3 protein has one entry. The repertoire holds more than 650,000 distinct CDR3 sequences, around 25% seen once, with around 3% in the top ten. The CDR3 is 15 amino acids. V was shortened by 0 bases and J by 0 bases, with 10 bases between the two germline ends. Germline V gene sequence: CDR1 SGHKS, CDR2 YYEKEE (reference sequence). The sample was also linked to a second study, of T cells of mothers and their children.

This clonotype originated in a boy aged 5-17 years in good health. The sequenced material came from blood. This chain connects TRBV5-5 to TRBJ2-7, with D tentatively TRBD2 (5 bases). This CDR3 reads CASSLAGKSSYEQYF. The CDR3 DNA follows: TGTGCCAGCAGCTTGGCCGGGAAAAGCTCCTACGAGCAGTACTTC.